A selection of T cell receptor beta chains follows, all from one sample in a study of naive and memory T cell subsets. TCRdb reprocessed the UMI-ligation and nested PCR reads with MiXCR, giving one entry per CDR3 protein. The repertoire holds some 100,000 distinct CDR3 sequences, more than 6.5% seen once, with over 1.5% in the top ten. The sequenced sample was central memory CD4+ T cells from blood. The origin of the receptors is a human donor in good health. The CDR3 runs from the conserved cysteine through the conserved F or W. D genes are given only for firm matches. Clone sizes are given selectively: once, few, many, or a class where the clone is expanded.

TRBJ2-7	TRBV20-1	-	-	TGCAGTGCTAATCAGGGGGGGACCTACGAGCAGTACTTC	CSANQGGTYEQYF
TRBJ1-2	TRBV3-1	many	TRBD1	TGTGCCAGCAGCCCGGGACAGGGATTCTATGGCTACACCTTC	CASSPGQGFYGYTF
TRBJ1-5	TRBV10-3	-	TRBD1	TGTGCCATCAGTTCGACAGGGGCCACTAATCAGCCCCAGCATTTT	CAISSTGATNQPQHF
TRBJ2-1	TRBV7-2	few	TRBD2	TGTGCCAGCAGCCCCAAGCACGGAGCGGGAGGCCCCTACAATGAGCAGTTCTTC	CASSPKHGAGGPYNEQFF
TRBJ2-1	TRBV20-1	few	-	TGCAGTGCTAGAGTGGGTGGAGTGGGCGAGCAGTTCTTC	CSARVGGVGEQFF
TRBJ1-4	TRBV29-1	few	-	TGCAGCGTTGCAAACCTTGAGCGAGATGAAAAACTGTTTTTT	CSVANLERDEKLFF
TRBJ2-1	TRBV18	-	TRBD1	TGTGCCAGCTCACCGAGGGGACAGGGGGCCAGCAATGAGCAGTTCTTC	CASSPRGQGASNEQFF
TRBJ1-4	TRBV30	medium-sized	-	TGTGCCTGGAGATGGGGAGATGAAAAACTGTTTTTT	CAWRWGDEKLFF
TRBJ2-3	TRBV4-3	few	-	TGCGCCAGCAGTTCCCGGGGCCGTTCTAGCACAGATACGCAGTATTTT	CASSSRGRSSTDTQYF
TRBJ2-3	TRBV2	few	-	TGTGCCAGCAGTTTAGTATCGGGCTCCACAGATACGCAGTATTTT	CASSLVSGSTDTQYF
TRBJ1-4	TRBV5-4	-	-	TGTGCCAGCAGCTTGGACACTGAAAAACTGTTTTTT	CASSLDTEKLFF
TRBJ1-6	TRBV5-1	many	TRBD1	TGCGCCAGCAGCCCCTCAGGACAGGGGAATTCGCCCCTCCACTTT	CASSPSGQGNSPLHF
TRBJ2-1	TRBV29-1	-	TRBD2	TGCAGCGTTACCACAGTGGGAGGGACTAGCGGGAGGTCTGGTGAGCAGTTCTTC	CSVTTVGGTSGRSGEQFF
TRBJ2-5	TRBV20-1	many	-	TGCAGTGCGCAAAACCCCCGCCCGGAGACCCAGTACTTC	CSAQNPRPETQYF
TRBJ1-1	TRBV29-1	many	-	TGCAGCGTTGAACGGGCGCGCGTATCGGGCACTGAAGCTTTCTTT	CSVERARVSGTEAFF
TRBJ1-5	TRBV12-3/TRBV12-4	many	-	TGTGCCAGCAGTTTTCAGAATTATCAGCCCCAGCATTTT	CASSFQNYQPQHF